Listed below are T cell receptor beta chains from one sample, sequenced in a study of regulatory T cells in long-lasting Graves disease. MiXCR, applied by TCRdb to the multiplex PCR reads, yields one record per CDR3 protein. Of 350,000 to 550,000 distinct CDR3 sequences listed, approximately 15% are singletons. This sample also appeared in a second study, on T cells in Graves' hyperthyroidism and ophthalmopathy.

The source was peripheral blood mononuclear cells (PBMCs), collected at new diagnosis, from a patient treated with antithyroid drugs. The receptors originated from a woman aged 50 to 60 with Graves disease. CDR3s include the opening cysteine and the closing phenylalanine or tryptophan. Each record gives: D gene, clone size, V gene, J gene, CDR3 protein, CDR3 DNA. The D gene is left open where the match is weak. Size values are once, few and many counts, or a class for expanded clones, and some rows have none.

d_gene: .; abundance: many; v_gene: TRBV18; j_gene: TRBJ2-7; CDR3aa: CASSPQGTYEQYF; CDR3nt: TGTGCCAGCTCACCCCAGGGAACCTACGAGCAGTACTTC
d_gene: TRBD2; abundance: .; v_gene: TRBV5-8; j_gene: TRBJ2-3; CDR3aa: CASRPAGAGADTQYF; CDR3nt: TGTGCCAGCAGACCAGCGGGAGCGGGGGCAGATACGCAGTATTTT
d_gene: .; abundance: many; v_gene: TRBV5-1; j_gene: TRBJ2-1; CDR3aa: CASSSQGYSYNEQFF; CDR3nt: TGCGCCAGCAGCTCTCAGGGGTACTCCTACAATGAGCAGTTCTTC
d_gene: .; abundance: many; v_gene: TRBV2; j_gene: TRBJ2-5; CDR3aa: CASSEALGGETQYF; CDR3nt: TGTGCCAGCAGTGAAGCGCTTGGGGGGGAGACCCAGTACTTC
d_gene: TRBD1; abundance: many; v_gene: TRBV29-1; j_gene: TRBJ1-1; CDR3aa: CSASGQVNTEAFF; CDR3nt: TGCAGCGCCTCGGGACAGGTGAACACTGAAGCTTTCTTT
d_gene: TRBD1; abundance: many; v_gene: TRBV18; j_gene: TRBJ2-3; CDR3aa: CASSPVGQGTDTQYF; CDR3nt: TGTGCCAGCTCACCAGTGGGACAGGGAACAGATACGCAGTATTTT
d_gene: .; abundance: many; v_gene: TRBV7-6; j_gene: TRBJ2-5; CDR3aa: CASSFSRSQETQYF; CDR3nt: TGTGCCAGCAGCTTCTCTAGAAGTCAAGAGACCCAGTACTTC
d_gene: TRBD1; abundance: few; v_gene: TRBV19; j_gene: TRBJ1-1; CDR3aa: CASSIVWGQGTTEAFF; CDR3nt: TGTGCCAGTAGTATAGTCTGGGGACAGGGCACCACTGAAGCTTTCTTT
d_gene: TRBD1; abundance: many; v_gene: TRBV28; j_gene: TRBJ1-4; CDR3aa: CASSFDRGRLNEKLFF; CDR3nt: TGTGCCAGCAGTTTCGACAGGGGGCGTCTGAATGAAAAACTGTTTTTT
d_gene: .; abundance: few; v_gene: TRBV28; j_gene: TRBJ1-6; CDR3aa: CASSLARGVSPLHF; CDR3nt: TGTGCCAGCAGTTTGGCCAGGGGCGTCTCACCCCTCCACTTT
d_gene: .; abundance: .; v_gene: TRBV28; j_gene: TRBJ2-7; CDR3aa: CATKRAVYEQYF; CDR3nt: TGTGCCACGAAAAGGGCAGTCTACGAGCAGTACTTC
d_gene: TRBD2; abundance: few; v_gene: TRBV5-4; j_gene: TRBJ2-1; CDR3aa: CASSLFLAGEDEQFF; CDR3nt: TGTGCCAGCAGCTTGTTCCTAGCGGGAGAGGATGAGCAGTTCTTC
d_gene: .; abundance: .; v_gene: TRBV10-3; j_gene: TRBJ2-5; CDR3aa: CAISEGPQETQYF; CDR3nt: TGTGCCATCAGTGAGGGGCCTCAAGAGACCCAGTACTTC
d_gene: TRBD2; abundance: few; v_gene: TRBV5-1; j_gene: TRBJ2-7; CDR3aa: CASSLVAGEYEQYF; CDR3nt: TGCGCCAGCAGCTTGGTAGCGGGAGAATACGAGCAGTACTTC
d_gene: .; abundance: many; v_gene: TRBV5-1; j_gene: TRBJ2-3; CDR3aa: CASMASLKGTDTQYF; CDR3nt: TGCGCCAGCATGGCTTCTCTTAAGGGAACAGATACGCAGTATTTT
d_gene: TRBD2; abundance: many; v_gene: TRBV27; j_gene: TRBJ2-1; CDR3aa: CASRLAGPSSERNEQFF; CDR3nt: TGTGCCAGCAGATTAGCGGGACCCTCTAGTGAAAGGAATGAGCAGTTCTTC
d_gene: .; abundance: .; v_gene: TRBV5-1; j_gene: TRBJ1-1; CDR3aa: CASSEAVGVTTEAFF; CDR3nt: TGCGCCAGCAGCGAGGCAGTGGGGGTGACCACTGAAGCTTTCTTT
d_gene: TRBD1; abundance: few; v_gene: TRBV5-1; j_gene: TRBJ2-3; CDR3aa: CASSLAGQGADTQYF; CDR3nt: TGCGCCAGCAGCTTGGCGGGACAGGGGGCAGATACGCAGTATTTT
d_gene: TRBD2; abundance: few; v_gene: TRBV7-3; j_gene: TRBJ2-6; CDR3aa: CASSPTGGGPSANVLTF; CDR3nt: TGTGCCAGCAGCCCTACCGGGGGGGGCCCCTCGGCCAACGTCCTGACTTTC
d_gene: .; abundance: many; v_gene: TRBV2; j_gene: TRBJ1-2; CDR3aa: CASSTQTSYTF; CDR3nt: TGTGCCAGCAGTACCCAGACGAGCTACACCTTC
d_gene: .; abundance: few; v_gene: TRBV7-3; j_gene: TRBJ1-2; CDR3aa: CASSLMRGSLYGYTF; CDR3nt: TGTGCCAGCAGCTTAATGAGGGGTTCCCTCTATGGCTACACCTTC
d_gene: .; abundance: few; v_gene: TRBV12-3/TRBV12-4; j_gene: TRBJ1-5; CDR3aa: CASRGAGQPQRF; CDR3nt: TGTGCCAGCAGGGGGGCAGGGCAGCCCCAGCGTTTT
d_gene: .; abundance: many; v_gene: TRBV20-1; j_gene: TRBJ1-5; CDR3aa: CSATSPRGTKDQPQHF; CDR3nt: TGCAGTGCAACTTCGCCTCGGGGGACCAAAGATCAGCCCCAGCATTTT
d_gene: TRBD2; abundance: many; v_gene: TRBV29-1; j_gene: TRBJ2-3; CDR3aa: CSVGASGSPDTQYF; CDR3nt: TGCAGCGTGGGAGCTAGCGGGAGTCCAGATACGCAGTATTTT
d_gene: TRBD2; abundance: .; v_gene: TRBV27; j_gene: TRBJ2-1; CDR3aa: CASSLGTRMYNEQFF; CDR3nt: TGTGCCAGCAGTTTGGGGACTAGGATGTACAATGAGCAGTTCTTC
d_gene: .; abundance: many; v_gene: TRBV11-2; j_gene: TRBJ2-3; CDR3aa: CASSLGSDTQYF; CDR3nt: TGTGCCAGCAGCTTGGGCTCCGATACGCAGTATTTT
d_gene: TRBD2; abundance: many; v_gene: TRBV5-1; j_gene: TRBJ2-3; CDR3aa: CASTASGRIDTQYF; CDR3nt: TGCGCCAGCACGGCTAGCGGGAGAATAGATACGCAGTATTTT
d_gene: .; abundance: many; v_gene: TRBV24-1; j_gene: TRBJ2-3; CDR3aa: CATSDQGTGTDTQYF; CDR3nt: TGTGCCACCAGTGATCAGGGAACCGGCACAGATACGCAGTATTTT
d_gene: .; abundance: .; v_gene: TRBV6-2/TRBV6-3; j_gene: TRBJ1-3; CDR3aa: CASRQGPGNTIYF; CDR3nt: TGTGCCAGCAGACAGGGCCCTGGAAACACCATATATTTT
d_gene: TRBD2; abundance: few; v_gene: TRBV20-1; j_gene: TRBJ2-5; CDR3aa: CSADLSGSSAETQYF; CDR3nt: TGCAGTGCCGACCTCAGCGGGAGTTCAGCGGAGACCCAGTACTTC
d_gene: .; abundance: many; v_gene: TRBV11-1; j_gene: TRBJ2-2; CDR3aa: CASSYVGDTGELFF; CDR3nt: TGTGCCAGCAGCTATGTGGGGGACACCGGGGAGCTGTTTTTT
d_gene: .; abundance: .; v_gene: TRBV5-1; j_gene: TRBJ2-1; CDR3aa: CASSLFPGTYNEQFF; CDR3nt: TGCGCCAGCAGCCTCTTCCCGGGGACCTACAATGAGCAGTTCTTC
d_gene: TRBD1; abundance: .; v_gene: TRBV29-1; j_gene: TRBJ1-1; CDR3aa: CSVNRDRGSMSFF; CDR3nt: TGCAGCGTTAACCGGGACAGGGGGAGTATGTCTTTCTTT
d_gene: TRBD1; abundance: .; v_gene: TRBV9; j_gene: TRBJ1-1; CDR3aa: CASSVVGQGRVTEAFF; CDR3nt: TGTGCCAGCAGCGTAGTCGGACAGGGGAGGGTCACTGAAGCTTTCTTT
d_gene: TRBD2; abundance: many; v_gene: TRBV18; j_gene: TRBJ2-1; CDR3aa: CASSPPGGEVYNEQFF; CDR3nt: TGTGCCAGCTCACCACCGGGGGGGGAGGTCTACAATGAGCAGTTCTTC
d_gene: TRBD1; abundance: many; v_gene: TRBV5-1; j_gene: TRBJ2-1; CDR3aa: CASSLSGQVGNEQFF; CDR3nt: TGCGCCAGCAGCTTGAGCGGACAGGTGGGGAATGAGCAGTTCTTC
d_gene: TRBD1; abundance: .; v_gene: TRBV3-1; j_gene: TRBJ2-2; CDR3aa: CASRQLQGAGITGELFF; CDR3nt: TGTGCCAGCAGGCAACTACAGGGGGCGGGTATCACCGGGGAGCTGTTTTTT
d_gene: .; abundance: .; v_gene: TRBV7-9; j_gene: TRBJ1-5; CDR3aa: CASSLGFQPQHF; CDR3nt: TGTGCCAGCAGCTTAGGTTTTCAGCCCCAGCATTTT
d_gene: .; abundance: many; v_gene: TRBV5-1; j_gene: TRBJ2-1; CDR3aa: CASSLVASEYNEQFF; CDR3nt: TGTGCCAGCAGCTTGGTGGCTAGCGAGTACAATGAGCAGTTCTTC
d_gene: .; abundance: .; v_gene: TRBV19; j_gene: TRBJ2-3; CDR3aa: CASSIRALALSDTTDTQYF; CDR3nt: TGTGCCAGTAGTATAAGGGCCCTAGCCCTTTCGGATACCACAGATACGCAGTATTTT
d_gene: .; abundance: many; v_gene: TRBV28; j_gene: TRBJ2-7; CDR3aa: CASREPGTHVAYEQYF; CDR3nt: TGTGCCAGCAGGGAGCCCGGAACGCACGTAGCCTACGAGCAGTACTTC
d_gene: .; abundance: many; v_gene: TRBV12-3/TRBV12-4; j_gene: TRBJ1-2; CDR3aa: CASSPGPSNYGYTF; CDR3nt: TGTGCCAGCAGTCCGGGACCTTCTAACTATGGCTACACCTTC
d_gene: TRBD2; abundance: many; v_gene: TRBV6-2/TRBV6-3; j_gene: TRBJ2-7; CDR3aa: CASSYSVPQGLETPLPYEQYF; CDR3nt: TGTGCCAGCAGTTACTCAGTCCCGCAGGGACTAGAGACACCCCTCCCCTACGAGCAGTACTTC
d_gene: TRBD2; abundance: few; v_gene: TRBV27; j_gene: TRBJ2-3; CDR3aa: CASSLGLAVADTQYF; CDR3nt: TGTGCCAGCAGTCTCGGACTAGCTGTGGCAGATACGCAGTATTTT
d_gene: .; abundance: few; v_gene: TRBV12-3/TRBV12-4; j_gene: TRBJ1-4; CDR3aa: CASSYGRGATNEKLFF; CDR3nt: TGTGCCAGCAGTTATGGCCGGGGGGCAACTAATGAAAAACTGTTTTTT
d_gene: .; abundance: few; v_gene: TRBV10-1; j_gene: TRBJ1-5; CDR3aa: CASSADSGLGPQHF; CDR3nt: TGCGCCAGCAGTGCGGACAGCGGCCTCGGCCCCCAGCATTTT
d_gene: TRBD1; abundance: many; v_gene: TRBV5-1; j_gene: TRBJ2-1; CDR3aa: CASSPGGAGGHNEQFF; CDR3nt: TGCGCCAGCAGCCCCGGTGGGGCAGGGGGCCACAATGAGCAGTTCTTC
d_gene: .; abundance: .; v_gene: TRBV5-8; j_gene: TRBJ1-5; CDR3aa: CASSMMGNQPQHF; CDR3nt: TGTGCCAGCAGCATGATGGGCAATCAGCCCCAGCATTTT
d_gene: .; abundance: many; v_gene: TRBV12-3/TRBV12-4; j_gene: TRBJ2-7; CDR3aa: CASSSQGQAYEQYF; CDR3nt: TGTGCCAGCAGTTCCCAGGGACAAGCCTACGAGCAGTACTTC
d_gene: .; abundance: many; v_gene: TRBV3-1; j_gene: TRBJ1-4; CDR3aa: CASSQGTGLGGEKLFF; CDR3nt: TGTGCCAGCAGCCAAGGAACAGGCTTAGGGGGTGAAAAACTGTTTTTT
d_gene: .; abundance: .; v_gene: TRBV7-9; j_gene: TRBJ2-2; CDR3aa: CASSDPALFRGGTGELFF; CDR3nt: TGTGCCAGCAGCGACCCCGCTCTTTTTAGGGGAGGTACCGGGGAGCTGTTTTTT
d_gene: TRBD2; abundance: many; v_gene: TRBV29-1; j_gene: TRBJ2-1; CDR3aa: CSTPLGLAGQTYNEQFF; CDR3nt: TGCAGCACCCCCCTAGGATTAGCGGGGCAAACCTACAATGAGCAGTTCTTC
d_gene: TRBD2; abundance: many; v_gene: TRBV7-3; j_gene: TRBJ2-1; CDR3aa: CASSFEREGGLFF; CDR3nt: TGTGCCAGCAGCTTCGAGCGGGAGGGGGGGTTGTTCTTC
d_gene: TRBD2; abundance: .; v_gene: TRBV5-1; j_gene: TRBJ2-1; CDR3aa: CASSYGTSVYNEQFF; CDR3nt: TGCGCCAGCAGCTACGGGACTAGCGTCTACAATGAGCAGTTCTTC
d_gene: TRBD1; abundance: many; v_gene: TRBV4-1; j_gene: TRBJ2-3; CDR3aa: CASSQPRDRETDTQYF; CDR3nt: TGCGCCAGCAGCCAGCCCCGGGACAGGGAGACAGATACGCAGTATTTT
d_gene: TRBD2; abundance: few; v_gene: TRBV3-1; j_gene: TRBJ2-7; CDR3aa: CASSQELAGAPGEQYF; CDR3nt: TGTGCCAGCAGCCAAGAGTTAGCGGGAGCCCCAGGAGAGCAGTACTTC
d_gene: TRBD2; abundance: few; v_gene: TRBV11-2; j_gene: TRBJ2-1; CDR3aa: CASSFTSGRLSSYNEQFF; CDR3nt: TGTGCCAGCAGCTTTACTAGCGGGAGGCTTAGCTCCTACAATGAGCAGTTCTTC
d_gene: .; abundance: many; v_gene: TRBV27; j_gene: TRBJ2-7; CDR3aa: CASSLSLSYEQYF; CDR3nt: TGTGCCAGCAGTTTATCCCTCTCCTACGAGCAGTACTTC
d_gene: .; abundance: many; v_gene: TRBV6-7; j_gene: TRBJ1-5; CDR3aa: CASKDRGTWGSNQPQHF; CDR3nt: TGTGCCAGCAAGGATCGGGGAACTTGGGGTAGCAATCAGCCCCAGCATTTT